The 10 T cell receptor beta chains reported below all come from one sample, sequenced in a study of CD8 T cells in ankylosing spondylitis. Using its own MiXCR run on the 5' RACE reads, TCRdb lists one record per CDR3 protein. This table holds approximately 290,000 distinct CDR3 sequences, around 20% found once. Material: blood, either unsorted or a sorted T cell fraction (not recorded which). The source of these receptors is a female donor with ankylosing spondylitis or in good health (not recorded which).

This clonotype was found a few times. Here the CDR3 reads CASSRQAGVDPDEQFF. CDR3 DNA: TGTGCCAGCAGTCGGCAGGCGGGAGTGGATCCGGATGAGCAGTTCTTC. The rearrangement uses TRBV6-2 or TRBV6-3 and TRBJ2-1; 7 nucleotides match TRBD2. The germline CDR1 and CDR2 sequences are MNHEY and SVGEGT. The CDR3 has 16 residues. The trim removed 5 bases at V and 8 bases at J, leaving 15 bases unmatched.

This clonotype turned up a few times. The chain carries TRBV12-3 or TRBV12-4 and TRBJ2-7, with D tentatively TRBD1 (6 bases). V shed 5 bases and J shed 6 bases, with 14 bases lying between them. The CDR3 has 13 amino acids. The CDR3 here is CASSGTPWGEQYF. The DNA of the CDR3 is TGTGCCAGCAGTGGGACACCCTGGGGCGAGCAGTACTTC.

The chain joins TRBV20-1 to TRBJ2-1; 9 bases match TRBD2. The J segment lost 7 bases and the V segment lost 5 bases, leaving 9 bases of the junction unmatched. Germline assignment: CDR1 DFQATT and CDR2 SNEGSKA (reference sequence). The length of the CDR3 is 14 residues. CDR3 region: CSAQRWTSVNEQFF. The CDR3 DNA follows: TGCAGTGCTCAAAGATGGACTAGCGTGAATGAGCAGTTCTTC.

There are many counts of this clonotype. V gene TRBV28 combines with J gene TRBJ1-6; D unclear. V gave up 8 bases and J gave up 7 bases, with 9 bases separating them. CDR1 and CDR2 from the germline V gene are MDHEN and SYDVKM. The CDR3 is 12 amino acids. The CDR3 spells CASGKGNSPLHF. CDR3 sequence (DNA): TGTGCCAGCGGCAAAGGGAATTCACCCCTCCACTTT. The full variable domain, in which reference TRBV28 and TRBJ1-6 provide the parts outside the CDR3, is DVKVTQSSRYLVKRTGEKVFLECVQDMDHENMFWYRQDPGLGLRLIYFSYDVKMKEKGDIPEGYSVSREKKERFSLILESASTNQTSMYLCASGKGNSPLHFGNGTRLTVT.

The rearrangement links TRBV19 to TRBJ1-4; D call uncertain. The CDR3 length is 15 residues. The germline V gene encodes CDR1 LNHDA and CDR2 SQIVND (reference sequence). The V end lost 5 bases, the J end lost 0 bases, and 10 bases lay between the germline ends. In nucleotides, the CDR3 is TGTGCCAGTAGTCCCCAGAGCGCAACTAATGAAAAACTGTTTTTT. Translated, it gives CASSPQSATNEKLFF.

Only a few counts were recorded for this clonotype. V is TRBV20-1 and J is TRBJ1-5; D is possibly TRBD1 (6 bases). V was shortened by 1 base and J by 0 bases, with 13 bases between the two germline ends. The germline V gene encodes CDR1 DFQATT and CDR2 SNEGSKA (reference sequence). This CDR3 has 16 amino acids. The CDR3 loop reads CSARVGGGYSNQPQHF. The CDR3 DNA is TGCAGTGCTAGAGTGGGGGGCGGTTATAGCAATCAGCCCCAGCATTTT.

This clonotype was recorded many times. This chain connects TRBV4-3 to TRBJ2-1; D gene unclear. The CDR3 is 17 amino acids. Trimming took off 4 bases at V and 4 bases at J, with 20 bases between the two ends. Germline CDR1 reads LGHNA; CDR2 reads YSLEER. The CDR3 is CASSREVSGRPYNEQFF. The CDR3 DNA reads TGCGCCAGCAGCCGGGAAGTGTCGGGCAGGCCGTACAATGAGCAGTTCTTC.

The chain carries TRBV27 and TRBJ1-2, with 9 bases fitting TRBD1. In germline, CDR1 is MNHEY, CDR2 SMNVEV (reference sequence). The CDR3 sequence is 17 residues long. With 4 bases clipped from V and 4 bases from J, the junction kept 13 bases outside the gene matches. CDR3 residues: CASSSWNQGQGGYGYTF. CDR3 coding DNA: TGTGCCAGCAGTTCCTGGAATCAGGGACAGGGTGGCTATGGCTACACCTTC.

This clonotype was observed a few times. The chain employs TRBV25-1 and TRBJ1-1; tentatively, D is TRBD1 (5 bases). The CDR3 is 13 residues long. V was pared by 5 bases and J by 5 bases, with 12 bases between. Germline values: CDR1 MGHDK, CDR2 SYGVNS. The CDR3 coding sequence is TGTGCCAGCAGTTCCCGGGGGTGGACTGAAGCTTTCTTT. Residues: CASSSRGWTEAFF.

This chain joins TRBV20-1 and TRBJ2-7; D perhaps matches TRBD2 (6 bases). This CDR3 contains 15 residues. Trimming cost V 4 bases and J 4 bases, with 20 bases left between them. Looked up from germline, CDR1 is DFQATT and CDR2 is SNEGSKA (reference sequence). The CDR3 sequence is CSAKPRRGLTYEQYF. The DNA for the CDR3 is TGCAGTGCTAAACCTCGTAGGGGACTCACTTACGAGCAGTACTTC.